The 10 T cell receptor beta chains reported below all come from one sample, sequenced in a study of blood T cells in healthy people across ages. Through a sample-barcoded 5' primer and a J-beta primer mix, a second PCR was run for about 7 to 12 cycles. TCRdb re-called the 5' RACE reads through MiXCR, storing one row per CDR3 protein. The data show 1.8 million or so distinct CDR3 sequences, roughly 43% seen once. The sequencing input was blood. All receptors come from a human donor in good health.

This clonotype showed up just a few times. The germline gene is not matched at one end of the junction; a read error may be the cause. The chain recombines TRBV27 with TRBJ1-2, with 7 nucleotides matching TRBD1. Germline CDR1 MNHEY, CDR2 SMNVEV (reference sequence). The CDR3 consists of 16 residues. The CDR3 region is CTSSLSATGHKNGYTF. DNA of the CDR3: TGTACCAGCAGTTTATCCGCGACAGGGCACAAGAATGGCTACACCTTC.

This clonotype was counted a few times. The V gene is TRBV6-6, the J gene TRBJ1-1, with D uncertain. Trimming pared 6 bases from V and 5 bases from J, leaving 16 bases between. This CDR3 spans 14 amino acids. Germline CDR1 reads MNHNY; CDR2 reads SVGAGI (reference sequence). The CDR3 DNA follows: TGTGCCAGCAGGCCAAGGGTCCCGGGGACTGAAGCTTTCTTT. Its protein is CASRPRVPGTEAFF.

This clonotype was detected only a few times. The V and J genes are TRBV10-3 and TRBJ2-1, with 10 bases matching TRBD2. Germline CDR1 ENHRY, CDR2 SYGVKD. Trimming took 5 bases from V and 4 from J; bases not matched to a gene: 5. The CDR3 runs to 15 residues. CDR3 loop: CAISLLAGEYNEQFF. In DNA, the CDR3 is TGTGCCATCAGTCTCCTAGCGGGGGAATACAATGAGCAGTTCTTC.

This clonotype was recorded only once. The genes are TRBV27 and TRBJ2-1; 7 bases fit TRBD2. From germline, CDR1 is MNHEY and CDR2 SMNVEV (reference sequence). The CDR3 has 16 amino acids. After removal of 8 bases from V and 1 base from J, the junction contained 11 bases not matched to a gene. Here the CDR3 reads CASGGVERGSYNEQFF. As DNA, the CDR3 is TGTGCCAGCGGGGGGGTGGAGCGGGGATCCTACAATGAGCAGTTCTTC.

The table lists this clonotype with a few counts. The chain combines TRBV3-1 with TRBJ2-1, with D hard to call. Germline V gives CDR1 LGHDT, CDR2 YNNKEL (reference sequence). V lost 0 bases and J 9 bases, leaving 15 bases between the germline ends. This CDR3 is 15 amino acids long. The CDR3 reads CASSQDVSKVGEQFF. The DNA of the CDR3 is TGTGCCAGCAGCCAAGATGTTAGCAAGGTCGGTGAGCAGTTCTTC.

This clonotype was seen a handful of times. The chain has TRBV12-5 and TRBJ2-6; no firm D call. Germline CDR1 is LGHNT and CDR2 is FRNRAP. V lost 3 bases, J lost 0 bases, and 3 bases lay in between. The CDR3 consists of 14 residues. The CDR3, as DNA: TGTGCTAGTGGTTTCCACTCTGGGGCCAACGTCCTGACTTTC. Protein sequence: CASGFHSGANVLTF.

As regards this clonotype: Being one base from a much bigger clone, this may be a read error. The chain is built from TRBV7-2 and TRBJ2-1; D perhaps matches TRBD1 (5 bases). This CDR3 region has 17 residues. The germline CDR1 and CDR2 sequences are SGHTA and FQGNSA. The V and J ends lost 3 bases and 7 bases respectively, with 22 bases between them. CDR3: CASSFPPTGPINNEQFF. The CDR3 coding sequence is TGTGCCAGCAGCTTCCCTCCCACAGGACCTATTAATAATGAGCAGTTCTTC.

As regards this clonotype: A much larger clone differs by one base, so this may be a read error. The rearrangement links TRBV7-2 to TRBJ2-1; TRBD2 agrees at 8 bases. This CDR3 contains 16 residues. The germline V gene has CDR1 SGHTA and CDR2 FQGNSA. V dropped 2 bases and J dropped 10; count of bases not matched to a gene: 13. CDR3 region: CASSLRGGGTLYEQFF. The CDR3 DNA is TGTGCCAGCAGCTTAAGAGGCGGGGGGACTTTGTACGAGCAGTTCTTC.

The chain employs TRBV7-3 and TRBJ2-1; D possibly matches TRBD1 or TRBD2 (5 bases each). The V and J ends lost 2 bases and 6 bases respectively, with 20 bases between them. Germline V gene sequence: CDR1 SGHTA, CDR2 FQGTGA. There are 17 residues in the CDR3. CDR3 amino acids: CASSLGGAGLAFNEQFF. The CDR3 region has the DNA TGTGCCAGCAGCTTAGGGGGTGCGGGCCTAGCCTTCAATGAGCAGTTCTTC.

The chain combines TRBV6-5 with TRBJ1-5; no definite D call. The CDR3 totals 14 residues. The V end was cut by 6 bases, the J end by 4 bases, with 13 bases between. CDR1 MNHEY and CDR2 SVGAGI come from the germline V gene. The CDR3 spells CASSPASLNQPQHF. CDR3 DNA sequence: TGTGCCAGCAGCCCCGCATCTTTAAATCAGCCCCAGCATTTT.